This T cell receptor beta chain was profiled in a study of blood T cell repertoires in COVID-19. The table came from immunoSEQ multiplex PCR; TCRdb's copy has only in-frame clones and leaves some out. Of roughly 230,000 clones detected, just under 85% appear once; the ten largest clones hold 4%. Germline V CDR1 and CDR2: SGHRS, YFSETQ. The CDR3 consists of 15 residues. V lost 1 base, J lost 0 bases, and 7 bases lay in between. The TCR was taken from a man aged 50 or older with acute or convalescent COVID-19. Material for sequencing was peripheral blood. The rearrangement links TRBV5-1 to TRBJ2-2; D gene unclear. CDR3 in DNA: TGCGCCAGCAGCTTGTATGCGGCGAACACCGGGGAGCTGTTTTTT. Translated, it gives CASSLYAANTGELFF.